A selection of T cell receptor beta chains follows, all from one sample in a study of blood T cells in healthy people across ages. MiXCR was run by TCRdb on the 5' RACE reads, yielding one entry per CDR3 protein. The data show about 1.1 million distinct CDR3 sequences, around two fifths seen once. Source material: blood. Receptors originate from a young man in good health. Both conserved end residues are part of each CDR3. A D gene is named only where the DNA matches it firmly. Expanded clones are given a class, and other clones once, few, many or no size at all.

abundance,j_gene,d_gene,v_gene,CDR3aa,CDR3nt
few,TRBJ2-4,-,TRBV20-1,CSARIPGALGIQYF,TGCAGTGCTAGAATACCAGGGGCGCTAGGCATTCAGTACTTC
few,TRBJ1-2,-,TRBV14,CASSPDRGALNYGYTF,TGTGCCAGCAGCCCTGATCGGGGGGCATTAAACTATGGCTACACCTTC
few,TRBJ2-5,-,TRBV2,CASSVAHQETQYF,TGTGCCAGCAGTGTAGCACACCAAGAGACCCAGTACTTC
-,TRBJ2-7,-,TRBV12-1,CASSFVSVPPNEQYF,TGTGCCAGCAGCTTTGTTAGTGTCCCCCCCAATGAGCAGTACTTC
few,TRBJ1-2,-,TRBV6-5,CASSWRGSLYGYTF,TGTGCCAGCAGTTGGAGAGGGAGCTTGTACGGCTACACCTTC
-,TRBJ1-1,TRBD1,TRBV5-1,CASSSTGTTEAFF,TGCGCCAGCAGCTCGACAGGGACCACCGAGGCTTTCTTT
-,TRBJ1-4,-,TRBV4-1,CASSQVTGTNEKLFF,TGCGCCAGCAGCCAAGTTACAGGGACTAATGAAAAACTGTTTTTT
-,TRBJ1-1,-,TRBV10-3,CAISGGPGVRTEAFF,TGTGCCATCAGTGGGGGCCCCGGGGTGCGGACTGAAGCTTTCTTT
-,TRBJ1-6,-,TRBV5-1,CASSLDRTGPPLHF,TGCGCCAGCAGCTTGGATAGAACCGGACCACCCCTCCACTTT
-,TRBJ2-4,-,TRBV28,CASSLPMSGFGNIQYF,TGTGCCAGCAGTTTGCCGATGTCCGGGTTCGGTAACATTCAGTACTTC
few,TRBJ1-2,-,TRBV15,CATSRLAGPGNPYGYTF,TGTGCCACCAGCAGACTCGCAGGGCCAGGCAATCCCTACGGCTACACCTTC
-,TRBJ2-7,TRBD2,TRBV6-6,CASTTRGGGTDEQYF,TGTGCCAGCACCACACGGGGGGGAGGGACGGATGAGCAGTACTTC
-,TRBJ2-1,TRBD1,TRBV11-3,CASSLMGDRGYNEQFF,TGTGCCAGCAGCTTAATGGGGGACAGGGGCTACAATGAGCAGTTCTTC
few,TRBJ1-2,TRBD1,TRBV10-3,CAINPYSQGIAWGYTF,TGTGCCATCAACCCTTACTCACAGGGGATTGCTTGGGGCTACACCTTC
-,TRBJ2-7,-,TRBV6-2/TRBV6-3,CASSYPRDEQYF,TGTGCCAGCAGTTATCCCAGGGACGAGCAGTACTTC
few,TRBJ1-2,-,TRBV29-1,CSVDEGAYGYTF,TGCAGCGTTGACGAAGGAGCGTATGGCTACACCTTC
many,TRBJ2-1,-,TRBV6-5,CASSLRARSSNEQFF,TGTGCCAGCAGCCTACGGGCGAGGTCGAGCAATGAGCAGTTCTTC
-,TRBJ2-7,TRBD1,TRBV5-1,CASSFLSGQNLEQYF,TGCGCCAGCAGCTTTCTGTCGGGACAGAACCTTGAGCAGTACTTC
-,TRBJ1-2,-,TRBV12-5,CASGLDTGSYGYTF,TGTGCTAGTGGTTTGGACACAGGGTCCTATGGCTACACCTTC
-,TRBJ2-1,-,TRBV9,CASSVAVSNEQFF,TGTGCCAGCAGCGTAGCGGTCTCCAATGAGCAGTTCTTC
-,TRBJ2-3,TRBD2,TRBV9,CASSVVGLATGDTQYF,TGTGCCAGCAGCGTAGTCGGACTAGCGACAGGGGATACGCAGTATTTT
few,TRBJ2-4,-,TRBV12-3/TRBV12-4,CASSLMSGIVSLQYF,TGTGCCAGCAGTTTGATGTCCGGGATTGTCAGCCTTCAGTACTTC
-,TRBJ1-2,TRBD1,TRBV20-1,CSASEAGGNYGYTF,TGCAGTGCTAGTGAGGCAGGGGGTAACTATGGCTACACCTTC
-,TRBJ2-3,-,TRBV27,CASSPFFGTRGTDTQYF,TGTGCCAGCAGTCCCTTTTTTGGGACTCGGGGCACAGATACGCAGTATTTT
few,TRBJ2-7,-,TRBV12-3/TRBV12-4,CASSSSQIGEQYF,TGTGCCAGCAGTTCATCCCAGATCGGCGAGCAGTACTTC
-,TRBJ2-2,-,TRBV4-1,CASSRSRVVNTGELFF,TGCGCCAGCAGCCGGTCTAGAGTCGTTAACACCGGGGAGCTGTTTTTT
few,TRBJ1-2,TRBD1,TRBV5-1,CASSAETGAGYTF,TGCGCCAGCAGCGCCGAAACAGGGGCCGGCTACACCTTC
few,TRBJ2-3,TRBD2,TRBV20-1,CSAKAGAGEDMQYF,TGCAGTGCGAAAGCGGGGGCTGGGGAAGATATGCAGTATTTT
-,TRBJ1-6,TRBD1,TRBV9,CASSGKQGVSGNSPLHF,TGTGCCAGCAGCGGGAAACAGGGGGTTTCGGGTAATTCACCCCTCCACTTT
few,TRBJ2-4,-,TRBV27,CASSLSDGNIQYF,TGTGCCAGCAGTTTATCAGACGGAAACATTCAGTACTTC
-,TRBJ1-1,TRBD1,TRBV27,CASSLSGGTGKGEAFF,TGTGCCAGCAGTTTATCAGGTGGGACAGGGAAGGGTGAAGCTTTCTTT
few,TRBJ2-3,-,TRBV24-1,CATSDPTGLSTDTQYF,TGTGCCACCAGTGACCCGACAGGACTCTCCACAGATACGCAGTATTTT